The 18 T cell receptor beta chains below were found in one sample sequenced in a study of cytomegalovirus exposure and HLA in healthy donors. The PCR contained 60 Vbeta and 13 Jbeta primers. Some clones are missing from TCRdb's copy, which holds only in-frame ones; the method was immunoSEQ multiplex PCR. The table includes about 120,000 clones, around 74% detected once. Input material: PBMCs. The receptors here all came from a man aged 55-75 years in good health and CMV-seropositive.

V and J are TRBV15 and TRBJ1-2; D is perhaps TRBD1 (5 bases). The V and J ends lost 1 base and 1 base respectively, with 13 bases between them. The CDR3 spans 16 residues. The germline V gene has CDR1 LNHNV and CDR2 YYDKDF (reference sequence). Here the CDR3 DNA reads TGTGCCACCAGCAGAGCAGGAGGGGCACTTAACTATGGCTACACCTTC. Amino acids: CATSRAGGALNYGYTF.

The chain links TRBV27 to TRBJ2-7; 10 bases are a match to TRBD1. The V and J ends lost 6 bases and 5 bases, in that order; junction bases with no gene match: 7. The CDR3 loop spans 14 amino acids. Per the germline V gene, CDR1 is MNHEY and CDR2 is SMNVEV (reference sequence). The CDR3 region is CASSRGQGRNEQYF. Written as DNA, the CDR3 is TGTGCCAGCAGCCGGGGACAGGGGAGGAACGAGCAGTACTTC.

This clone was counted only a few times. The chain couples TRBV5-1 to TRBJ2-1; 10 bases are shared with TRBD2. The CDR3 has 15 residues. The V segment lost 1 base and the J segment 4 bases; nucleotides outside the gene matches: 2. Germline V CDR1 and CDR2: SGHRS, YFSETQ. The CDR3 spells CASSLRTSGYNEQFF. The CDR3 bases are TGCGCCAGCAGCTTGAGGACTAGCGGTTACAATGAGCAGTTCTTC.

This clone was counted between two and nine times. The V and J genes are TRBV2 and TRBJ2-1; 11 nucleotides align to TRBD2. The CDR3 runs 15 residues. The junction had 7 bases not matched to a gene; V was cut back by 2 bases and J by 10 bases. Germline V gene data show CDR1 as SNHLY and CDR2 as FYNNEI. The CDR3 DNA reads TGTGCCAGCAGTGAATTGGGACTAGCGGAGTCAGAGCAGTTCTTC. Translated, it gives CASSELGLAESEQFF. Complete variable domain (other parts from reference TRBV2 and TRBJ2-1): EPEVTQTPSHQVTQMGQEVILRCVPISNHLYFYWYRQILGQKVEFLVSFYNNEISEKSEIFDDQFSVERPDGSNFTLKIRSTKLEDSAMYFCASSELGLAESEQFFGPGTRLTVL.

The chain carries TRBV30 and TRBJ1-2; D remains unclear. CDR3 length: 11 amino acids. Germline V gene lookup returns CDR1 GTSNPN and CDR2 SVGIG (reference sequence). The germline V and J ends were trimmed by 3 bases and 6 bases, with 8 bases remaining between them. CDR3 region: CAWSGGDGYTF. The CDR3 DNA reads TGTGCCTGGAGCGGCGGGGATGGCTACACCTTC.

The table lists this clone with a count of one. CDR3 region: CASRTGTGGGQPQHF. CDR3 DNA sequence: TGTGCCAGCAGAACCGGGACCGGGGGTGGACAGCCCCAGCATTTT. This chain uses TRBV28 with TRBJ1-5; TRBD1 is a possible D gene (5 bases). The CDR3 loop spans 15 amino acids. Germline lookup yields CDR1 MDHEN and CDR2 SYDVKM. V dropped 6 bases and J dropped 7 bases, with 19 bases sitting between them.

The genes are TRBV6-1 and TRBJ2-3; tentative D call: TRBD2 (6 bases). CDR1 is MNHNS, CDR2 SASEGT, per germline. The CDR3 extends over 15 amino acids. Trimming took 7 bases from V and 11 from J, leaving 25 bases between them. The CDR3 sequence: CASTPVGGGQLKQYF. CDR3 coding DNA: TGTGCCAGCACCCCGGTAGGCGGAGGGCAGTTGAAGCAGTATTTT.

This sequence joins TRBV2 and TRBJ1-2, with D uncertain. Germline-derived CDR1 and CDR2 are SNHLY and FYNNEI. The CDR3 loop spans 13 amino acids. V shed 5 bases and J shed 0 bases, with 7 bases lying between them. The CDR3 DNA follows: TGTGCCAGCAGTCGACTGGCTAACTATGGCTACACCTTC. Its protein is CASSRLANYGYTF.

The rearrangement joins TRBV6-1 to TRBJ1-2, with TRBD1 as a possible D gene (6 bases). With 1 base removed from V and 8 bases from J, the gap between germline ends came to 17 bases. CDR1 MNHNS and CDR2 SASEGT come from the germline V gene. The length of the CDR3 is 15 residues. The CDR3 loop reads CASSEVRQGWRGYTF. The CDR3, as DNA: TGTGCCAGCAGTGAAGTACGGCAGGGGTGGCGGGGCTACACCTTC.

This clone was recorded a few times. The rearrangement links TRBV5-4 to TRBJ1-1; 8 nucleotides align to TRBD1. The CDR3 is 13 amino acids. Germline assignment: CDR1 SGHNT and CDR2 YYREEE (reference sequence). J lost 6 bases, V lost 4 bases, and 5 bases had no gene match. Here the CDR3 DNA reads TGTGCCAGCAGCATACTACAGGGGGCTGAAGCTTTCTTT. It is translated as CASSILQGAEAFF.

V gene TRBV7-9 combines with J gene TRBJ1-4; 11 bases agree with TRBD1. Germline V gives CDR1 SEHNR, CDR2 FQNEAQ (reference sequence). The junction had 5 bases not matched to a gene; V was cut back by 3 bases and J by 5 bases. This CDR3 comprises 16 residues. The CDR3, as DNA: TGTGCCAGCAGCTTCTCCGGGACAGGGGGGAATGAAAAACTGTTTTTT. Protein sequence: CASSFSGTGGNEKLFF.

For the CDR3, the DNA is TGTGCCAGCAGCTATGGCGGGGGGGATTGGGAGACCCAGTACTTC. It codes for CASSYGGGDWETQYF. The rearrangement joins TRBV7-8 to TRBJ2-5; 9 nucleotides line up with TRBD2. Germline CDR1 SGHVS, CDR2 FQNEAQ. The CDR3 consists of 15 residues. The V and J ends lost 4 bases and 5 bases, in that order; junction bases with no gene match: 8.

The genes are TRBV2 and TRBJ2-1, with 11 nucleotides matching TRBD2. CDR3 length: 15 residues. The V and J ends lost 8 bases and 7 bases, in that order; junction bases with no gene match: 10. Germline V gene data show CDR1 as SNHLY and CDR2 as FYNNEI. The chain's CDR3 is CASGGGTSGGNEQFF. CDR3 coding DNA: TGTGCCAGCGGGGGGGGGACTAGCGGTGGAAATGAGCAGTTCTTC.

This clone was picked up a small number of times. This chain connects TRBV6-1 to TRBJ1-1; D possibly corresponds to TRBD1 (5 bases). V lost 2 bases to trimming and J lost 5 bases, with 9 bases between them. Germline V gives CDR1 MNHNS, CDR2 SASEGT. The CDR3 is made up of 13 amino acids. The CDR3 region is CASSEMGGTEAFF. The CDR3 DNA is TGTGCCAGCAGTGAAATGGGGGGGACTGAAGCTTTCTTT.

V gene TRBV11-1 combines with J gene TRBJ1-1, with 9 bases identical to TRBD1. Germline assignment: CDR1 SGHAT and CDR2 FQDESV (reference sequence). The J segment lost 3 bases and the V segment lost 1 base, leaving 0 bases of the junction unmatched. CDR3 length: 14 residues. The CDR3 loop reads CASSLDRGHTEAFF. The CDR3 bases are TGTGCCAGCAGCTTAGACAGGGGGCACACTGAAGCTTTCTTT. The complete variable domain, with remaining parts taken from reference TRBV11-1 and TRBJ1-1, reads EAEVAQSPRYKITEKSQAVAFWCDPISGHATLYWYRQILGQGPELLVQFQDESVVDDSQLPKDRFSAERLKGVDSTLKIQPAELGDSAMYLCASSLDRGHTEAFFGQGTRLTVV.

V is TRBV6-5 and J is TRBJ1-3, with 7 positions matching TRBD1. The V gene end was trimmed by 7 bases and the J gene end by 3 bases; junction bases not matched to a gene: 3. The CDR3 is 13 residues long. Germline V CDR1 and CDR2: MNHEY, SVGAGI. The CDR3 sequence is CASNRQGGNTIYF. In nucleotides, the CDR3 is TGTGCCAGCAATAGACAGGGTGGAAACACCATATATTTT.

This clone was counted only a few times. The CDR3 here is CASSPTGWSDGYTF. The CDR3 DNA sequence: TGCGCCAGCAGCCCCACAGGTTGGAGTGATGGCTACACCTTC. The chain recombines TRBV4-1 with TRBJ1-2; D possibly corresponds to TRBD1 (5 bases). The CDR3 runs 14 residues. The V and J ends lost 4 bases and 6 bases respectively, with 15 bases between them. Germline loops: CDR1 MGHRA, CDR2 YSYEKL.

This chain uses TRBV2 with TRBJ2-5; TRBD2 matches at 11 bases. Germline V CDR1 and CDR2: SNHLY, FYNNEI. V was pared by 4 bases and J by 1 base, with 2 bases of the junction left unmatched. This CDR3 comprises 15 residues. The DNA for the CDR3 is TGTGCCAGCAGTGGACTAGCGGGGCTCCAAGAGACCCAGTACTTC. Translating gives CASSGLAGLQETQYF. Based on the CDR3 plus reference TRBV2 and TRBJ2-5, the full variable domain is EPEVTQTPSHQVTQMGQEVILRCVPISNHLYFYWYRQILGQKVEFLVSFYNNEISEKSEIFDDQFSVERPDGSNFTLKIRSTKLEDSAMYFCASSGLAGLQETQYFGPGTRLLVL.